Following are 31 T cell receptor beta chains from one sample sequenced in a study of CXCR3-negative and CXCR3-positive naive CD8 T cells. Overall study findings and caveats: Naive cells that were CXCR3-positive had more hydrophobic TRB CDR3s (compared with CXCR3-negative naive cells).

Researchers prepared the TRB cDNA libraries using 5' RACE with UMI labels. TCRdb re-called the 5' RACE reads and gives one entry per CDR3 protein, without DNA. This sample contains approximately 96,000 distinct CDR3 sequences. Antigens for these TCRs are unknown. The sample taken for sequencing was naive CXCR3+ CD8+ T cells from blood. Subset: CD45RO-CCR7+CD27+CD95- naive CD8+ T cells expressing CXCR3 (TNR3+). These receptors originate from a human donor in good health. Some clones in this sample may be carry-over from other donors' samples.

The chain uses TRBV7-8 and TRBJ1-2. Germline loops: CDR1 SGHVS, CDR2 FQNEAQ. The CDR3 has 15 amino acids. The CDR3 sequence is CASSPLVKSEYGYTF.

CDR3 protein: CASSSTRGAGQETQYF. The chain uses TRBV11-2 and TRBJ2-5; TCRdb names TRBD1, which stays unverified in the absence of DNA. Per the germline V gene, CDR1 is SGHAT and CDR2 is FQNNGV. The CDR3 has 16 residues.

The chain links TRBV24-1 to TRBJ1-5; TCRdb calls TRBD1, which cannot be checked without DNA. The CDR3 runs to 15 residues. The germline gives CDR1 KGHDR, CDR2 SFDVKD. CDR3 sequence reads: CATMGTGGSNQPQHF.

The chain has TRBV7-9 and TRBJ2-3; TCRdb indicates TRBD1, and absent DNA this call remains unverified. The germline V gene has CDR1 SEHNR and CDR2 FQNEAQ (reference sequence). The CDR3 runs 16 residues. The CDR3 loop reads CASRLPGQGGSDTQYF.

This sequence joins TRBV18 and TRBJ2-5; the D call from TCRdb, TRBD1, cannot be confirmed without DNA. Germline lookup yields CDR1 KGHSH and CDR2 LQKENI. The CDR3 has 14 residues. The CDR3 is CASSPWGVGETQYF.

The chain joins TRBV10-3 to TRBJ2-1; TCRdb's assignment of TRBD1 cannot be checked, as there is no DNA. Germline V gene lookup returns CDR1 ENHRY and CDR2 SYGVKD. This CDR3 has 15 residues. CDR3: CAISAERGDYDEQFF.

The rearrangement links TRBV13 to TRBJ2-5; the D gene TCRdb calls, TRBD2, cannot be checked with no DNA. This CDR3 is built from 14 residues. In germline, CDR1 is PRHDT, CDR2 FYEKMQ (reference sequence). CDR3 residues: CASSRLAGWETQYF.

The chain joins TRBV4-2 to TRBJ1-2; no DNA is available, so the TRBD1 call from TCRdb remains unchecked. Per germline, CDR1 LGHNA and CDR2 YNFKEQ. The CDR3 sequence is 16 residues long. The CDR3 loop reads CASSQVPTGDTNGYTF.

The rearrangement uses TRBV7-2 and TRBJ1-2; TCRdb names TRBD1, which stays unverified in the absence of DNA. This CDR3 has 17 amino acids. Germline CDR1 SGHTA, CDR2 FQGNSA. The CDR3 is CASSLLPVLQGTGGYTF.

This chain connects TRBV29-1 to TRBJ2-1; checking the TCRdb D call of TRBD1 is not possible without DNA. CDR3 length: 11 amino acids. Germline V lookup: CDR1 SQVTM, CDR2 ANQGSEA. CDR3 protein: CSVANPGQGLF.

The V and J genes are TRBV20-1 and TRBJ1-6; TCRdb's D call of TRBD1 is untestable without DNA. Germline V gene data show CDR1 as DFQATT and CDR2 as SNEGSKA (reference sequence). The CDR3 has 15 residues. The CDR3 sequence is CSARDSAGADSPLHF.

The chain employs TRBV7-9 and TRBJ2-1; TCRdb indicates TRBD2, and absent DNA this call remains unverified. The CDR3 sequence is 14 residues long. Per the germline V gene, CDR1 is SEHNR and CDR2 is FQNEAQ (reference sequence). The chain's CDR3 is CASTPSGPYNEQFF.

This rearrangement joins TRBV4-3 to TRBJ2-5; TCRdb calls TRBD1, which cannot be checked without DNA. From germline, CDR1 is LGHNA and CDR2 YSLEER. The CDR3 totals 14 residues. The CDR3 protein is CASSQEAGEETQYF.

CDR3 region: CASSLGGATDNEQFF. The chain uses TRBV27 and TRBJ2-1; lacking DNA, the TRBD1 call made by TCRdb goes unchecked. CDR3 length: 15 residues. In germline, CDR1 is MNHEY, CDR2 SMNVEV (reference sequence).

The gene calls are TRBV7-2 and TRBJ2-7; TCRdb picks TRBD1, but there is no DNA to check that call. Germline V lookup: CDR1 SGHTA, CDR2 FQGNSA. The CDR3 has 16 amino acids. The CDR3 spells CASSPPPLRHDYEQYF.

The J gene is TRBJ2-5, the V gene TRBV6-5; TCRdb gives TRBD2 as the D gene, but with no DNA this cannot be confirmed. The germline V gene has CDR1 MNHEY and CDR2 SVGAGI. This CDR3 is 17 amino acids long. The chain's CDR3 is CASSLRPPTRSQETQYF.

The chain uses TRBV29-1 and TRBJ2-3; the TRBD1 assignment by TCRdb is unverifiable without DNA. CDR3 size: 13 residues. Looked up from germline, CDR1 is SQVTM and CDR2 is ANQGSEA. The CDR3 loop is CSVHWTGVDTQYF.

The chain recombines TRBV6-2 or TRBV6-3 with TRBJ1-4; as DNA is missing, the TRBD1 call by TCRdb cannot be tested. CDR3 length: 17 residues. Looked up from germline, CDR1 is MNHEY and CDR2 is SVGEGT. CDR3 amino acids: CASSYLRQGPTNEKLFF.

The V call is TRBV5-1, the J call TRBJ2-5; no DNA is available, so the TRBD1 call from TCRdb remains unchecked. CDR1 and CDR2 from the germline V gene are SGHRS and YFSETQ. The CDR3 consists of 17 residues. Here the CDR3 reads CASSLYDLRQGAGTQYF.

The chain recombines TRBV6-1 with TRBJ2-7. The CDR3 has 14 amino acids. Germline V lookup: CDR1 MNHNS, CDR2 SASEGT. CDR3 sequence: CASSEIGSGYEQYF.

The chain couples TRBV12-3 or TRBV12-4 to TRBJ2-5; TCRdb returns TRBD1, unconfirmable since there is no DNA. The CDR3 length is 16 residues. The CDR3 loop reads CASSFGGEGGTETQYF.

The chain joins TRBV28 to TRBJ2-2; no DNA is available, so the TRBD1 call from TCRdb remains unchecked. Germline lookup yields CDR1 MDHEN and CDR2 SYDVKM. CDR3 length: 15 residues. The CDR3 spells CASSGVGTGPGELFF.

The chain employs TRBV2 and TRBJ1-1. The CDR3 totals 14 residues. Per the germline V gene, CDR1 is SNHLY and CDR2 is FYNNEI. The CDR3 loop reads CASSEEQGYTEAFF.

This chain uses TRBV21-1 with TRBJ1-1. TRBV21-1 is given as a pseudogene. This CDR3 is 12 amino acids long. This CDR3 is CASSNGQDEAFF.

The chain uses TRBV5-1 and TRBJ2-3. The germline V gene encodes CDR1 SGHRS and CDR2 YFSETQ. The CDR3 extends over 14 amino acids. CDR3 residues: CASSLGPGSDTQYF.

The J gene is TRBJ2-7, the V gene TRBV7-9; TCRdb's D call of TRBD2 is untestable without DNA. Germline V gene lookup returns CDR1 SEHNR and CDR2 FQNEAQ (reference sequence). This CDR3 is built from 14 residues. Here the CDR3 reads CASSPSIGTHEQYF.

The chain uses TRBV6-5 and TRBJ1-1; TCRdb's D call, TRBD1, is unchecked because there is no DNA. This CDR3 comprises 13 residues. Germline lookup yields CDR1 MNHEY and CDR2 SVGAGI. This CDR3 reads CASSWGSNTEAFF.

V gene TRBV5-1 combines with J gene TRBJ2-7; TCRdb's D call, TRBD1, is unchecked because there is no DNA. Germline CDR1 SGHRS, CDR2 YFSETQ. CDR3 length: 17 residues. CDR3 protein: CASSLVGGQKISYEQYF. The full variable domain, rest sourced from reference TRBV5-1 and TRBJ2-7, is KAGVTQTPRYLIKTRGQQVTLSCSPISGHRSVSWYQQTPGQGLQFLFEYFSETQRNKGNFPGRFSGRQFSNSRSEMNVSTLELGDSALYLCASSLVGGQKISYEQYFGPGTRLTVT.

The CDR3 region is CASSPVADSYEQYF. This chain connects TRBV5-6 to TRBJ2-7. The germline V gene has CDR1 SGHDT and CDR2 YYEEEE. The CDR3 consists of 14 residues.

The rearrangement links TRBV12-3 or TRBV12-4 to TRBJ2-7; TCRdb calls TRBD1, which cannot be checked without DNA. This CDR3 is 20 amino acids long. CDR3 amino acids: CASSLRRLPSGGLFSYEQYF.

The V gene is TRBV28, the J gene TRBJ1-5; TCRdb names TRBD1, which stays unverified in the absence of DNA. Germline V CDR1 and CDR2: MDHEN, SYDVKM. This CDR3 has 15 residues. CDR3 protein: CASSLNRGGNQPQHF.